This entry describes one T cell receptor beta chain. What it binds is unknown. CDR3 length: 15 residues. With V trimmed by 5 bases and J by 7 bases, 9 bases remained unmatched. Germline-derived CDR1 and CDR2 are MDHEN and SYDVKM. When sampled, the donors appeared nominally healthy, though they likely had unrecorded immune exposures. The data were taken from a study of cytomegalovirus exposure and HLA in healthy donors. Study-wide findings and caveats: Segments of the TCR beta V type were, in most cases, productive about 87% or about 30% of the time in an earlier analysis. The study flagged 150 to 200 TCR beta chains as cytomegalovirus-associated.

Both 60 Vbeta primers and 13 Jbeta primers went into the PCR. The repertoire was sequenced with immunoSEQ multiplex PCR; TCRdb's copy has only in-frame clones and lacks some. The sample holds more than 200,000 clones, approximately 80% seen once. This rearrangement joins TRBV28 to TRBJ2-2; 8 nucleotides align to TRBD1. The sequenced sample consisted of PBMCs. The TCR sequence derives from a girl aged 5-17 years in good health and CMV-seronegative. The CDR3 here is CASSGDRKEVGELFF. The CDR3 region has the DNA TGTGCCAGCAGTGGGGACAGGAAAGAAGTCGGGGAGCTGTTTTTT.